This entry is about one T cell receptor beta chain. The antigen remains undetermined. A single record per CDR3 protein comes from TCRdb applying MiXCR to the 5' RACE reads. The sample has around 64,000 distinct CDR3 sequences; 10% to 15% are singletons. Trimming stripped 4 bases from V and 5 bases from J, with 27 bases between. Per the germline V gene, CDR1 is SGHDT and CDR2 is YYEEEE. The CDR3 has 18 residues. This specimen comes from a study of early T cells in non-severe SARS-CoV-2 infection. General study findings and limits: Matching results from VDJdb favored anti-spike CD8 responses, leaving private and CD4 specificities undetected.

The chain has TRBV5-6 and TRBJ1-1, with TRBD1 as a possible D gene (5 bases). Specimen: whole blood, collected at baseline. This clonotype was sampled from an adult who was a healthcare worker with PCR-confirmed SARS-CoV-2 infection or an uninfected control (not recorded which). Here the CDR3 reads CASSRYGGGGPDGTEAFF. The CDR3 bases are TGTGCCAGCAGCCGCTACGGCGGTGGGGGACCGGATGGGACTGAAGCTTTCTTT.